The 15 T cell receptor beta chains below all came from one sample that was sequenced in a study of shared T cell receptors in the human thymus. Generated by immunoSEQ multiplex PCR, the TCRdb table keeps only in-frame clones and is missing some. The sample has 550,000 to 800,000 clones, 80% to 90% seen once. This same sample was also part of a study on human thymus T cells.

Source material: thymocytes. The source of these receptors is a girl less than two years old with a congenital heart defect.

Here the CDR3 reads CASSQVGQILYEQYF. The CDR3 DNA is TGTGCCAGCTCACAGGTCGGACAGATTCTCTACGAGCAGTACTTC. The chain uses TRBV18 and TRBJ2-7, with D tentatively TRBD1 (6 bases). This CDR3 spans 15 amino acids. Trimming removed 4 bases from V and 3 bases from J, with 16 bases in between. Germline CDR1 KGHSH, CDR2 LQKENI.

This clone has just one count. CDR3 bases: TGCGCCAGCAGCTTGCCCCTGGGCGGGCCTTATGGCTACACCTTC. Residues: CASSLPLGGPYGYTF. V usage is TRBV5-1 and J usage is TRBJ1-2; no definite D call. This CDR3 is 15 amino acids long. Looked up from germline, CDR1 is SGHRS and CDR2 is YFSETQ. The V end was cut by 1 base, the J end by 5 bases, with 15 bases between.

The chain uses TRBV5-4 and TRBJ1-2; maybe TRBD1 (5 bases). This CDR3 is 18 amino acids long. Trimming removed 6 bases at V and 2 bases at J, with 26 bases between. Germline loops: CDR1 SGHNT, CDR2 YYREEE (reference sequence). The CDR3 loop is CASTLFLTRQIFNYGYTF. CDR3 bases: TGTGCCAGCACTCTTTTTTTAACCCGACAGATCTTCAACTATGGCTACACCTTC.

The chain couples TRBV11-2 to TRBJ2-7; D perhaps matches TRBD2 (7 bases). The CDR3 loop spans 17 amino acids. Trimming left V 5 bases short and J 5 bases short, with 25 bases between. In germline, CDR1 is SGHAT, CDR2 FQNNGV. For the CDR3, the DNA is TGTGCCAGCAGCACCCCCCGGCGGCAGGGGAGGGGGGACGAGCAGTACTTC. Protein product: CASSTPRRQGRGDEQYF. The variable domain in full, with the rest retrieved from reference TRBV11-2 and TRBJ2-7, is EAGVAQSPRYKIIEKRQSVAFWCNPISGHATLYWYQQILGQGPKLLIQFQNNGVVDDSQLPKDRFSAERLKGVDSTLKIQPAKLEDSAVYLCASSTPRRQGRGDEQYFGPGTRLTVT.

The rearrangement links TRBV28 to TRBJ2-3, with D possibly being TRBD1 (5 bases). CDR3 size: 14 residues. Germline V gene sequence: CDR1 MDHEN, CDR2 SYDVKM. V lost 2 bases, J lost 2 bases, and 8 bases lay in between. This CDR3 reads CASSLGAPTDTQYF. CDR3 nucleotides: TGTGCCAGCAGTTTAGGGGCCCCCACAGATACGCAGTATTTT.

This chain connects TRBV11-1 to TRBJ2-2, with unresolved D. There are 14 residues in the CDR3. Deletions cut 2 bases from V and 0 bases from J, with 4 bases between. The germline gives CDR1 SGHAT, CDR2 FQDESV (reference sequence). For the CDR3, the DNA is TGTGCCAGCAGCTTAAGCGCGAACACCGGGGAGCTGTTTTTT. It encodes CASSLSANTGELFF.

V usage is TRBV18 and J usage is TRBJ2-2; 13 bases match TRBD2. Trimming cost V 6 bases and J 0 bases; bases outside gene matches: 10. CDR1 KGHSH and CDR2 LQKENI come from the germline V gene. This CDR3 spans 19 amino acids. The DNA for the CDR3 is TGTGCCAGCTCGCCAGGACTAGCGGGGGAACTATCGAACACCGGGGAGCTGTTTTTT. Amino acid sequence: CASSPGLAGELSNTGELFF.

The V call is TRBV10-2, the J call TRBJ1-1; 9 positions agree with TRBD1. CDR1 is WSHSY and CDR2 is SAAADI in the germline V gene. After removal of 9 bases from V and 3 bases from J, the junction contained 11 bases not matched to a gene. This CDR3 comprises 15 residues. For the CDR3, the DNA is TGCGCCAGTGGGACAGGGCCAGCTCGGGACACTGAAGCTTTCTTT. Translated: CASGTGPARDTEAFF.

CDR3 residues: CASSLGSPGQGASKNIQYF. As DNA, the CDR3 is TGCGCCAGCAGCTTAGGATCCCCGGGACAGGGGGCTTCCAAAAACATTCAGTACTTC. The rearrangement joins TRBV5-1 to TRBJ2-4, with 12 bases lining up with TRBD1. The CDR3 has 19 amino acids. The V and J ends lost 2 bases and 2 bases, in that order; junction bases with no gene match: 11. Looked up from germline, CDR1 is SGHRS and CDR2 is YFSETQ.

The V and J genes are TRBV5-4 and TRBJ1-2, with TRBD1 identical over 10 bases. CDR1 is SGHNT, CDR2 YYREEE, per germline (reference sequence). J was trimmed by 6 bases and V by 4 bases; bases with no gene match: 9. CDR3 size: 15 residues. The CDR3 here is CASSRHEGTGDGYTF. The CDR3 bases are TGTGCCAGCAGCCGCCACGAGGGGACAGGGGATGGCTACACCTTC.

The chain employs TRBV28 and TRBJ1-5; no firm D call. V lost 4 bases and J 5 bases, leaving 6 bases between the germline ends. From germline, CDR1 is MDHEN and CDR2 SYDVKM. The CDR3 consists of 12 residues. CDR3 coding DNA: TGTGCCAGCAGTTGGCAATATCAGCCCCAGCATTTT. Residues: CASSWQYQPQHF.

The rearrangement links TRBV11-3 to TRBJ2-5; D may be TRBD1 (5 bases). V was shortened by 5 bases and J by 4 bases, with 11 bases between the two germline ends. This CDR3 is 13 amino acids long. The germline V gene has CDR1 SGHNT and CDR2 YENEEA. The CDR3 DNA reads as TGTGCCAGCAGCCGAGAGCAGGGAGAGACCCAGTACTTC. Translation gives CASSREQGETQYF. The whole variable domain, filled in from reference TRBV11-3 and TRBJ2-5, reads EAGVVQSPRYKIIEKKQPVAFWCNPISGHNTLYWYLQNLGQGPELLIRYENEEAVDDSQLPKDRFSAERLKGVDSTLKIQPAELGDSAVYLCASSREQGETQYFGPGTRLLVL.

The chain employs TRBV27 and TRBJ1-1; the D gene is possibly TRBD1 (6 bases). Trimming removed 6 bases at V and 3 bases at J, with 17 bases between. The CDR3 is 15 residues long. Germline V gene sequence: CDR1 MNHEY, CDR2 SMNVEV (reference sequence). The CDR3 reads CASRIVGAGDTEAFF. The CDR3 DNA sequence: TGTGCCAGCAGGATTGTGGGGGCGGGGGACACTGAAGCTTTCTTT.

This chain uses TRBV28 with TRBJ1-6; D call uncertain. The germline gives CDR1 MDHEN, CDR2 SYDVKM. This CDR3 has 12 residues. V was pared by 5 bases and J by 8 bases, with 7 bases between. Here the CDR3 reads CASSVLDSPLHF. CDR3 DNA: TGTGCCAGCAGTGTTTTAGATTCACCCCTCCACTTT.

The J gene is TRBJ1-5, the V gene TRBV7-9; D unclear. The CDR3 runs to 18 residues. In germline, CDR1 is SEHNR, CDR2 FQNEAQ (reference sequence). V shed 2 bases and J shed 3 bases, with 20 bases lying between them. This CDR3 is CASSLSKPGFPYNQPQHF. In DNA, the CDR3 is TGTGCCAGCAGCTTATCAAAACCGGGGTTCCCTTACAATCAGCCCCAGCATTTT. The variable domain in full, completed from reference TRBV7-9 and TRBJ1-5, reads DTGVSQNPRHKITKRGQNVTFRCDPISEHNRLYWYRQTLGQGPEFLTYFQNEAQLEKSRLLSDRFSAERPKGSFSTLEIQRTEQGDSAMYLCASSLSKPGFPYNQPQHFGDGTRLSIL.